This T cell receptor beta chain was sequenced in a study of somatic mutations in cytotoxic T cells in rheumatoid arthritis. Study-level findings and limits: Exceedance of 20% of CD8+ cells by the largest CD8+ clone occurred in about an eighth of the roughly 60 patients. The clonality of CD8+ T cells was not significantly different between rheumatoid arthritis patients and age-matched healthy controls.

Sequenced by immunoSEQ multiplex PCR; TCRdb stores in-frame clones only, minus some. The repertoire holds about 14,000 clones, 77% seen once, with 15% to 20% in the top ten. Germline V gene lookup returns CDR1 SGHRS and CDR2 YFSETQ. The CDR3 is 16 amino acids. About this clone itself: The antigen is undetermined.

The specimen sequenced was CD8+ T cells sorted from blood. This chain uses TRBV5-1 with TRBJ2-5; no clear D. TRBJ2-7 explains the end of the DNA better; the J call may be wrong. This clonotype was obtained from an adult with rheumatoid arthritis. For the CDR3, the DNA is TGCGCCAGCAGCTTGGCGCACCAATCTCCCTCTTACGAGCAGTACTTC. Translation: CASSLAHQSPSYEQYF.